This TCR beta chain was identified in a study of cytomegalovirus exposure and HLA in healthy donors. With respect to this clone: Antigen specificity is unknown.

13 Jbeta primers and 60 Vbeta primers were used for the PCR. Sequencing used immunoSEQ multiplex PCR; TCRdb keeps in-frame clones, though not all of them. Here the sample spans under 150,000 clones, about 82% being singletons. The CDR3 is 18 residues long. Per germline, CDR1 SEHNR and CDR2 FQNEAQ (reference sequence). Trimming pared 2 bases from V and 0 bases from J, leaving 14 bases between. Regarding the study as a whole: Common viral pathogens seemed to be connected with several of the most significant clusters, according to a later analysis.

The sample taken for sequencing was PBMCs. The receptor's source is a male donor in good health and CMV-seronegative. V is TRBV7-9 and J is TRBJ2-6; D remains ambiguous. For the CDR3, the DNA is TGTGCCAGCAGCTTATTTGTCGTGAAGAGCTCTGGGGCCAACGTCCTGACTTTC. Its translation: CASSLFVVKSSGANVLTF.